The next 29 T cell receptor beta chains were all read from a single sample in a study of OX40 agonist ivuxolimab in advanced cancers. Clones were sequenced by immunoSEQ multiplex PCR, and TCRdb holds only the in-frame ones, with some missing. The sample lists roughly 66,000 clones; 75% to 90% were seen once. Sequenced material: CD4+ or CD8+ T cells sorted from blood, taken in a trial of the OX40 agonist ivuxolimab. The receptors stem from an adult with an advanced solid tumor such as melanoma, head and neck, liver or kidney cancer.

The gene calls are TRBV6-6 and TRBJ2-7, with 12 bases lining up with TRBD2. The CDR3 length is 16 residues. Germline CDR1 reads MNHNY; CDR2 reads SVGAGI (reference sequence). V gave up 4 bases and J gave up 1 base; unmatched junction bases: 5. The CDR3 DNA follows: TGTGCCAGCAGTTCCCCCGGACTAGCGGGGTCCTACGAGCAGTACTTC. It specifies CASSSPGLAGSYEQYF.

For this clone: One end of the junction fails to match germline, which may point to a read error. Different DNA sequences within this sample yield the same CDR3. The chain couples TRBV18 to TRBJ1-2, with D perhaps matching TRBD1 (5 bases). The CDR3 covers 14 residues. Germline V gives CDR1 KGHSH, CDR2 LQKENI. The DNA for the CDR3 is TGTGCCAGTTCACCAAACCGGGACCCCTATGGCTACACCTTC. This gives the protein CASSPNRDPYGYTF.

The V gene is TRBV14, the J gene TRBJ2-5; the D gene could be TRBD1 or TRBD2 (6 bases each). The germline V gene has CDR1 SGHDN and CDR2 FVKESK. Deletions cut 5 bases from V and 0 bases from J, with 7 bases between. The CDR3 has 13 residues. Here the CDR3 DNA reads TGTGCCAGCAGCGGGGGGCACCAAGAGACCCAGTACTTC. It encodes CASSGGHQETQYF.

V gene TRBV7-9 combines with J gene TRBJ1-3; D is unclear. This CDR3 has 14 amino acids. V lost 5 bases and J lost 0, with 8 bases in between. Germline CDR1 reads SEHNR; CDR2 reads FQNEAQ (reference sequence). CDR3 nucleotides: TGTGCCAGCAGCAAGACTAGCTCTGGAAACACCATATATTTT. This codes for CASSKTSSGNTIYF.

The CDR3 bases are TGTGCCAGCAGTGTGAAGGACAATCAGCCCCAGCATTTT. This gives the protein CASSVKDNQPQHF. The chain uses TRBV2 and TRBJ1-5; D is unresolved. The CDR3 is 13 residues long. The germline CDR1 and CDR2 sequences are SNHLY and FYNNEI. The V gene lost 4 bases and the J gene lost 3 bases, with 7 bases spanning the gap.

The chain is built from TRBV5-1 and TRBJ2-3; D might be TRBD1 (5 bases). V lost 5 bases to trimming and J lost 5 bases, with 24 bases between them. This CDR3 has 17 amino acids. Germline CDR1 SGHRS, CDR2 YFSETQ. CDR3 nucleotides: TGCGCCAGCAGTTCCAGGCCGGTGCAGGGTTCGGGAGATACGCAGTATTTT. Translating it yields CASSSRPVQGSGDTQYF.

This clone was counted between two and nine times. The V gene is TRBV18, the J gene TRBJ2-1; possible D gene TRBD2, 5 bases. Germline V gene sequence: CDR1 KGHSH, CDR2 LQKENI. The CDR3 is made up of 11 amino acids. V was shortened by 6 bases and J by 14 bases, with 14 bases between the two germline ends. The CDR3 sequence: CASSLGVEEFF. CDR3 DNA sequence: TGTGCCAGCTCTCTGGGTGTGGAGGAGTTCTTC.

The chain recombines TRBV15 with TRBJ1-5; no clear D. Per germline, CDR1 LNHNV and CDR2 YYDKDF (reference sequence). The V gene lost 0 bases and the J gene lost 0 bases, with 9 bases spanning the gap. The CDR3 loop spans 16 amino acids. CDR3 in amino acids: CATSREPGDSNQPQHF. Written as DNA, the CDR3 is TGTGCCACCAGCAGAGAGCCCGGGGATAGCAATCAGCCCCAGCATTTT.

J is TRBJ1-1 and V is TRBV6-1; D is perhaps TRBD1 (5 bases). The CDR3 spans 14 residues. Deletions cut 0 bases from V and 1 base from J, with 6 bases between. CDR1 and CDR2 (germline): MNHNS, SASEGT. The CDR3 reads CASSEAQGNTEAFF. CDR3 nucleotide sequence: TGTGCCAGCAGTGAAGCGCAGGGGAACACTGAAGCTTTCTTT.

The chain links TRBV6-6 to TRBJ1-6, with 7 positions matching TRBD1. The CDR3 consists of 14 residues. Per germline, CDR1 MNHNY and CDR2 SVGAGI (reference sequence). Trimming cost V 7 bases and J 5 bases; bases outside gene matches: 5. The CDR3 DNA is TGTGCCAGCATCGAGGGGGCTGATAATTCACCCCTCCACTTT. It codes for CASIEGADNSPLHF.

The chain employs TRBV5-1 and TRBJ2-7, with D perhaps TRBD2 (6 bases). CDR1 SGHRS and CDR2 YFSETQ come from the germline V gene. V was clipped by 1 base and J by 4 bases, with 18 bases between them. CDR3 length equals 16 residues. The CDR3 sequence: CASSLTSWRGLYEQYF. CDR3 in DNA: TGCGCCAGCAGCTTGACTTCTTGGAGGGGTCTGTACGAGCAGTACTTC.

The chain couples TRBV2 to TRBJ2-4; no clear D gene. Germline V lookup: CDR1 SNHLY, CDR2 FYNNEI. There are 14 residues in the CDR3. Trimming shortened V by 7 bases and J by 0 bases, and 10 bases separated the two germline ends. The CDR3 spells CASIEGKAKNIQYF. The CDR3 region has the DNA TGTGCCAGCATCGAAGGTAAAGCCAAAAACATTCAGTACTTC. The full variable domain, its missing parts supplied by reference TRBV2 and TRBJ2-4, is EPEVTQTPSHQVTQMGQEVILRCVPISNHLYFYWYRQILGQKVEFLVSFYNNEISEKSEIFDDQFSVERPDGSNFTLKIRSTKLEDSAMYFCASIEGKAKNIQYFGAGTRLSVL.

This chain connects TRBV6-1 to TRBJ2-7; 12 bases agree with TRBD2. CDR1 MNHNS and CDR2 SASEGT come from the germline V gene. The CDR3 covers 14 residues. V shed 8 bases and J 2 bases; nucleotides not matched to a gene: 4. CDR3 sequence reads: CASHWTSGAYEQYF. The CDR3 bases are TGTGCCAGCCACTGGACTAGCGGGGCCTACGAGCAGTACTTC.

The chain uses TRBV5-5 and TRBJ1-5, with no clear D. Looked up from germline, CDR1 is SGHKS and CDR2 is YYEKEE (reference sequence). The length of the CDR3 is 15 residues. The ends were cut back, 3 bases at V and 0 bases at J, with 10 bases in the middle. The CDR3 protein is CASSSDLYSNQPQHF. In DNA form, the CDR3 reads TGTGCCAGCAGCTCCGACCTATATAGCAATCAGCCCCAGCATTTT.

In DNA, the CDR3 is TGTGCCAGCAGCGTCGACAAGTGGGTTGAAAAACTGTTTTTT. Residues: CASSVDKWVEKLFF. The chain joins TRBV6-1 to TRBJ1-4; D is unclear. The CDR3 runs 14 residues. Germline V gene sequence: CDR1 MNHNS, CDR2 SASEGT. The V end lost 6 bases, the J end lost 7 bases, and 15 bases lay between the germline ends.

On this clone: Mismatch with germline at one junction end may stem from a read error. The rearrangement joins TRBV7-3 to TRBJ1-1; 8 bases map to TRBD1. This CDR3 is built from 15 residues. In germline, CDR1 is SGHTA, CDR2 FQGTGA. The CDR3 loop reads CASSNTGGRNAEAFF. The CDR3 DNA reads as TGTGCCAGCAGTAATACAGGGGGTAGGAACGCTGAAGCTTTCTTT.

The chain combines TRBV4-2 with TRBJ2-3; 7 nucleotides match TRBD2. The CDR3 runs 16 residues. The V and J ends lost 0 bases and 6 bases, in that order; junction bases with no gene match: 9. The V gene's germline CDR1 is LGHNA and CDR2 YNFKEQ. The CDR3 DNA reads as TGTGCCAGCAGCCAAGATGGGGGAGGGAAACTCGATACGCAGTATTTT. Residues: CASSQDGGGKLDTQYF.

The chain couples TRBV28 to TRBJ1-4; TRBD1 agrees at 7 bases. V shed 7 bases and J 6 bases; nucleotides not matched to a gene: 8. Germline values: CDR1 MDHEN, CDR2 SYDVKM. This CDR3 contains 14 residues. CDR3 in DNA: TGTGCCAGCAAGCTTAGGACAGGTTATGAAAAACTGTTTTTT. Protein product: CASKLRTGYEKLFF.

V is TRBV14 and J is TRBJ2-1; D possibly matches TRBD1 or TRBD2 (5 bases each). The CDR3 loop spans 16 amino acids. Trimming stripped 7 bases from V and 1 base from J, with 17 bases between. Germline assignment: CDR1 SGHDN and CDR2 FVKESK. The DNA of the CDR3 is TGTGCCAGCAACCACCGGGACGCCGGATCCTACAATGAGCAGTTCTTC. Encoded protein: CASNHRDAGSYNEQFF.

V gene TRBV18 combines with J gene TRBJ2-4, with no clear D. Per the germline V gene, CDR1 is KGHSH and CDR2 is LQKENI. The V gene lost 3 bases and the J gene lost 7 bases, with 7 bases spanning the gap. The CDR3 extends over 12 amino acids. CDR3 residues: CASSPGGNIQYF. In DNA, the CDR3 is TGTGCCAGCTCACCGGGTGGCAACATTCAGTACTTC.

The rearrangement links TRBV7-9 to TRBJ1-6, with D tentatively TRBD1 (6 bases). Per the germline V gene, CDR1 is SEHNR and CDR2 is FQNEAQ (reference sequence). The length of the CDR3 is 15 residues. The V and J ends lost 5 bases and 2 bases respectively, with 10 bases between them. CDR3 coding DNA: TGTGCCAGCAGCCTAAGGACAGCCTATAATTCACCCCTCCACTTT. It specifies CASSLRTAYNSPLHF.

The chain is built from TRBV5-1 and TRBJ2-7; D not resolved. This CDR3 region has 14 residues. Germline V gives CDR1 SGHRS, CDR2 YFSETQ. V was pared by 4 bases and J by 1 base, with 12 bases between. This CDR3 reads CASSVASLSYEQYF. In nucleotides, the CDR3 is TGCGCCAGCAGCGTCGCCAGTCTTTCCTACGAGCAGTACTTC.

The chain links TRBV10-3 to TRBJ2-3; maybe TRBD1 (5 bases). V was shortened by 0 bases and J by 2 bases, with 9 bases between the two germline ends. Germline V gene lookup returns CDR1 ENHRY and CDR2 SYGVKD. The CDR3 consists of 15 residues. CDR3 amino acids: CAISESGADTDTQYF. CDR3 bases: TGTGCCATCAGTGAGTCAGGGGCGGACACAGATACGCAGTATTTT.

This rearrangement joins TRBV30 to TRBJ2-3; D is unresolved. The CDR3 covers 12 residues. V was clipped by 4 bases and J by 0 bases, with 5 bases between them. Germline assignment: CDR1 GTSNPN and CDR2 SVGIG (reference sequence). DNA for the CDR3: TGTGCCTGGACAGGAAGCACAGATACGCAGTATTTT. Translation: CAWTGSTDTQYF.

V usage is TRBV6-6 and J usage is TRBJ2-2; 8 bases are shared with TRBD1. V was pared by 6 bases and J by 4 bases, with 4 bases of the junction left unmatched. This CDR3 comprises 14 residues. The germline gives CDR1 MNHNY, CDR2 SVGAGI (reference sequence). The CDR3 coding sequence is TGTGCCAGCAGGACGACAGGGGTCACCGGGGAGCTGTTTTTT. Its translation is CASRTTGVTGELFF.

The V call is TRBV7-8, the J call TRBJ2-3; D gene uncertain. This CDR3 is 17 amino acids long. V lost 1 base, J lost 1 base, and 15 bases lay in between. Germline assignment: CDR1 SGHVS and CDR2 FQNEAQ. The CDR3 here is CASSLEDGPIGTDTQYF. The DNA of the CDR3 is TGTGCCAGCAGCTTAGAGGATGGTCCCATCGGCACAGATACGCAGTATTTT.

This sequence joins TRBV5-1 and TRBJ2-7; a weak D match, TRBD1 (6 bases). The V gene lost 4 bases and the J gene lost 6 bases, with 20 bases spanning the gap. There are 15 residues in the CDR3. Germline lookup yields CDR1 SGHRS and CDR2 YFSETQ. CDR3 protein: CASSEHLRDTPEQYF. The CDR3 region has the DNA TGCGCCAGCAGCGAGCACCTTCGGGACACTCCCGAGCAGTACTTC. Full variable domain (remainder filled in from reference TRBV5-1 and TRBJ2-7): KAGVTQTPRYLIKTRGQQVTLSCSPISGHRSVSWYQQTPGQGLQFLFEYFSETQRNKGNFPGRFSGRQFSNSRSEMNVSTLELGDSALYLCASSEHLRDTPEQYFGPGTRLTVT.

The chain has TRBV5-1 and TRBJ2-3; D gene ambiguous. CDR3 length: 13 residues. The germline V and J ends were trimmed by 0 bases and 4 bases, with 6 bases remaining between them. Per the germline V gene, CDR1 is SGHRS and CDR2 is YFSETQ. CDR3 in amino acids: CASSLEESDTQYF. Written as DNA, the CDR3 is TGCGCCAGCAGCTTGGAGGAGTCAGATACGCAGTATTTT.

This clone has just a few counts. V and J are TRBV18 and TRBJ1-5; D call uncertain. The ends were cut back, 6 bases at V and 6 bases at J, with 12 bases in the middle. Germline V gene data show CDR1 as KGHSH and CDR2 as LQKENI. This CDR3 comprises 13 residues. The CDR3 DNA reads TGTGCCAGCTCCTCTCGGTTGGGTCAGCCCCAGCATTTT. This gives the protein CASSSRLGQPQHF.